The 7 T cell receptor beta chains below all came from one sample that was sequenced in a study of shared clonotypes between healthy human individuals. Repertoires were generated with immunoSEQ multiplex PCR, while TCRdb's copy carries only in-frame clones and drops some. This sample carries about 980,000 clones, over 60% of them seen once, and the ten largest clones take about 1.5%. The specimen sequenced was memory CD4+ T cells sorted from blood. The subset here: CD45RA-negative fraction. Source of these receptors: a young man in good health.

The CDR3 loop reads CAWSETGNSGANVLTF. The DNA for the CDR3 is TGTGCCTGGAGTGAGACGGGAAACTCTGGGGCCAACGTCCTGACTTTC. The chain uses TRBV30 and TRBJ2-6; D is possibly TRBD2 (5 bases). The ends were cut back, 1 base at V and 0 bases at J, with 10 bases in the middle. The CDR3 runs to 16 residues. Germline V gene sequence: CDR1 GTSNPN, CDR2 SVGIG (reference sequence).

The J gene is TRBJ2-3, the V gene TRBV30; 9 nucleotides line up with TRBD2. CDR1 is GTSNPN, CDR2 SVGIG, per germline (reference sequence). V shed 0 bases and J 5 bases; nucleotides not matched to a gene: 3. The CDR3 consists of 14 residues. Here the CDR3 reads CAWSVGLAKDTQYF. DNA for the CDR3: TGTGCCTGGAGTGTAGGACTAGCGAAAGATACGCAGTATTTT.

The V and J genes are TRBV5-1 and TRBJ2-7; possible D gene TRBD2, 5 bases. Per the germline V gene, CDR1 is SGHRS and CDR2 is YFSETQ. The CDR3 sequence is 14 residues long. Trimming removed 4 bases from V and 3 bases from J, with 14 bases in between. CDR3: CASSPEPGNYEQYF. The CDR3 nucleotides read TGCGCCAGCAGCCCGGAACCGGGGAACTACGAGCAGTACTTC.

V is TRBV5-1 and J is TRBJ2-3; 9 bases are a match to TRBD1. This CDR3 is built from 15 residues. Trimming removed 4 bases from V and 2 bases from J; junction bases left unmatched: 5. Germline-derived CDR1 and CDR2 are SGHRS and YFSETQ. The CDR3 DNA sequence: TGCGCCAGCAGCGGGCGGACAGGGGTCACAGATACGCAGTATTTT. The encoded protein is CASSGRTGVTDTQYF.

The chain is built from TRBV7-6 and TRBJ2-7, with D possibly being TRBD2 (6 bases). The V gene lost 1 base and the J gene lost 4 bases, with 14 bases spanning the gap. This CDR3 has 15 amino acids. The germline gives CDR1 SGHVS, CDR2 FNYEAQ. CDR3 in amino acids: CASSLGDGGMYEQYF. The CDR3 DNA sequence: TGTGCCAGCAGCTTAGGGGATGGAGGGATGTACGAGCAGTACTTC.

The rearrangement joins TRBV25-1 to TRBJ1-5; TRBD1 aligns across 12 bases. Germline CDR1 MGHDK, CDR2 SYGVNS. Trimming removed 8 bases from V and 2 bases from J; junction bases left unmatched: 4. This CDR3 comprises 15 residues. Written as DNA, the CDR3 is TGTGCCAGCGGGGACAGGGGGCCGGGCAATCAGCCCCAGCATTTT. Its protein is CASGDRGPGNQPQHF.

The table lists this clone with a few counts. V usage is TRBV7-2 and J usage is TRBJ2-1; a possible D gene is TRBD1 (5 bases). CDR1 is SGHTA and CDR2 is FQGNSA in the germline V gene. Trimming pared 5 bases from V and 2 bases from J, leaving 13 bases between. The CDR3 totals 15 residues. CDR3 bases: TGTGCCAGCAGCCCACAGTCAGGGACCTACAATGAGCAGTTCTTC. This translates into CASSPQSGTYNEQFF.